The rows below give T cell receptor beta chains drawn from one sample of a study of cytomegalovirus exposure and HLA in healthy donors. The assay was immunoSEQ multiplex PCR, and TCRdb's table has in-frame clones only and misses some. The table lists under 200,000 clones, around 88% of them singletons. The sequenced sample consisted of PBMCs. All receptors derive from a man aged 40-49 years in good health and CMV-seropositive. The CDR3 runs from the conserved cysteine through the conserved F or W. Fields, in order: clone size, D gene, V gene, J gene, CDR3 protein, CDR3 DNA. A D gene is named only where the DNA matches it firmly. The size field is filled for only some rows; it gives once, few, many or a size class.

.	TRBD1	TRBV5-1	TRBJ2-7	CASSPGQVGKEQYF	TGCGCCAGCAGCCCCGGACAGGTTGGCAAGGAGCAGTACTTC
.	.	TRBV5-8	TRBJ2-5	CASSPQGSQETQYF	TGTGCCAGCAGCCCTCAGGGGAGCCAAGAGACCCAGTACTTC
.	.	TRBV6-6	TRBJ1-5	CASSGGGSSQPQHF	TGTGCCAGCAGTGGGGGAGGGTCAAGTCAGCCCCAGCATTTT
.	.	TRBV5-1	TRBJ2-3	CASSLVGRAGEDTQYF	TGCGCCAGCAGCTTGGTCGGCAGGGCCGGTGAAGATACGCAGTATTTT
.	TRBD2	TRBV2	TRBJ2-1	CASSEREGNEQFF	TGTGCCAGCAGTGAGCGGGAGGGCAATGAGCAGTTCTTC
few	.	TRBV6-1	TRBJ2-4	CASSGQPPRKNSQYF	TGTGCCAGCAGTGGGCAGCCGCCTCGCAAAAACAGTCAGTACTTC
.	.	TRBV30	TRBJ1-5	CAWSVGARRNQPQHF	TGTGCCTGGAGTGTAGGGGCCCGCCGCAATCAGCCCCAGCATTTT
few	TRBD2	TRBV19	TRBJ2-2	CASSPSGRAGAGELFF	TGTGCCAGTAGTCCTAGCGGGAGGGCCGGGGCCGGGGAGCTGTTTTTT
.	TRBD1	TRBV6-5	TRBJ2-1	CASRTTGGEEFF	TGTGCCAGCAGAACTACAGGGGGAGAGGAGTTCTTC
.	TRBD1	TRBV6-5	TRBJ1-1	CASSRAESGGTEAFF	TGTGCCAGCAGTCGGGCCGAGTCAGGGGGGACTGAAGCTTTCTTT
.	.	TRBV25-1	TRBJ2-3	CARLIPGVLTDTQYF	TGTGCCAGGCTAATCCCAGGGGTTCTCACAGATACGCAGTATTTT
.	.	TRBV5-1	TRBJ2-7	CASSLRQAPYEQYF	TGCGCCAGCAGCTTGCGACAGGCCCCCTACGAGCAGTACTTC
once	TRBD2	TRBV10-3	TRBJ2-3	CAIRLAGGTDTQYF	TGTGCCATCAGACTAGCGGGAGGCACAGATACGCAGTATTTT
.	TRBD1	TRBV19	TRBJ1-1	CASSIEGTGEAFF	TGTGCCAGTAGTATAGAGGGGACAGGGGAAGCTTTCTTT
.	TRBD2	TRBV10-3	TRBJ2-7	CAAGDAYEQYF	TGTGCCGCGGGGGATGCCTACGAGCAGTACTTC
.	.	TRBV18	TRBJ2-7	CASSLEATSYEQYF	TGTGCCAGCTCACTAGAGGCGACCTCCTACGAGCAGTACTTC
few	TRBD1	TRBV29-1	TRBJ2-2	CSVEKTGPGELFF	TGCAGCGTTGAGAAGACAGGGCCCGGGGAGCTGTTTTTT
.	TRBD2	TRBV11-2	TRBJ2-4	CASSGLLAGAWDIQYF	TGTGCCAGCAGCGGCCTTCTAGCGGGAGCGTGGGACATTCAGTACTTC